Below are 23 T cell receptor beta chains sequenced from a single sample in a study of control samples from healthy donors and cancer patients. Profiled with immunoSEQ multiplex PCR; TCRdb holds only in-frame clones, not every one. The sample yields about 140,000 clones, more than 85% seen once. The sequenced sample consisted of blood. All receptors come from a man under 40 in good health.

The V gene is TRBV28, the J gene TRBJ1-1; D is possibly TRBD1 (5 bases). Germline CDR1 is MDHEN and CDR2 is SYDVKM. CDR3 length: 15 residues. V dropped 5 bases and J dropped 1 base, with 14 bases sitting between them. CDR3: CASSPPGRENTEAFF. The CDR3 region has the DNA TGTGCCAGCAGTCCCCCCGGCAGGGAGAACACTGAAGCTTTCTTT.

The V gene is TRBV6-6, the J gene TRBJ2-3, with 9 bases lining up with TRBD2. V shed 5 bases, J shed 5 bases, and the junction held 5 bases outside the gene matches. From germline, CDR1 is MNHNY and CDR2 SVGAGI (reference sequence). The CDR3 is made up of 14 amino acids. This CDR3 reads CASSARLAEDTQYF. CDR3 nucleotides: TGTGCCAGCAGTGCGCGACTAGCGGAAGATACGCAGTATTTT.

The genes are TRBV19 and TRBJ1-6, with 7 bases aligning to TRBD1. Germline trimming cut 3 bases from V and 8 bases from J; bases unmatched to any gene: 7. The CDR3 extends over 15 amino acids. Per germline, CDR1 LNHDA and CDR2 SQIVND (reference sequence). The CDR3 DNA reads TGTGCCAGTAGTATGACAGGGCGACCTGATTCACCCCTCCACTTT. Translation gives CASSMTGRPDSPLHF.

This chain links TRBV21-1 with TRBJ2-7. TRBV21-1 counts as a pseudogene. The CDR3 consists of 13 residues. CDR3 in amino acids: CASSKGGISEQYF. The CDR3 region has the DNA TGTGCCAGCAGCAAAGGGGGGATTAGCGAGCAGTACTTC.

This chain joins TRBV19 and TRBJ2-2; D unresolved. Trimming took off 11 bases at V and 6 bases at J, with 13 bases between the two ends. Germline lookup yields CDR1 LNHDA and CDR2 SQIVND (reference sequence). This CDR3 is built from 12 residues. The CDR3 bases are TGTGCCTCCAGTAGTATGGCCGGGGAGCTGTTTTTT. This codes for CASSSMAGELFF.

The chain links TRBV16 to TRBJ1-2; 7 nucleotides match TRBD1. Germline-derived CDR1 and CDR2 are KGHSY and FQNENV. Unmatched junction bases numbered 6, after V lost 5 bases and J lost 0 bases. This CDR3 region has 15 residues. CDR3 amino acids: CASSFGQVANYGYTF. CDR3 DNA sequence: TGTGCCAGCAGCTTTGGACAGGTAGCTAACTATGGCTACACCTTC.

V is TRBV9 and J is TRBJ1-6; 10 bases fit TRBD1. The CDR3 extends over 18 amino acids. Germline V gene sequence: CDR1 SGDLS, CDR2 YYNGEE. J gave up 0 bases and V 4 bases, and 7 bases lay outside the gene matches. The CDR3 is CASSPGTGAGSYNSPLHF. The DNA for the CDR3 is TGTGCCAGCAGCCCCGGGACAGGGGCGGGCTCCTATAATTCACCCCTCCACTTT.

This chain uses TRBV2 with TRBJ2-2; D ambiguous. From germline, CDR1 is SNHLY and CDR2 FYNNEI. This CDR3 has 14 residues. V was trimmed by 4 bases and J by 0 bases, leaving 6 bases between them. The CDR3 DNA reads as TGTGCCAGCAGTGGGACCACGAACACCGGGGAGCTGTTTTTT. This translates into CASSGTTNTGELFF.

This chain links TRBV5-4 with TRBJ1-2; 11 positions match TRBD1. Trimming at V came to 3 bases and at J to 5 bases, leaving 6 bases not matched to a gene. Germline loops: CDR1 SGHNT, CDR2 YYREEE (reference sequence). This CDR3 spans 15 amino acids. The CDR3 bases are TGTGCCAGCAGCTCGCGGGACAGGGGGTGGTATGGCTACACCTTC. It is translated as CASSSRDRGWYGYTF.

The chain couples TRBV4-2 to TRBJ1-5; 7 positions agree with TRBD1. The CDR3 has 15 amino acids. The germline CDR1 and CDR2 sequences are LGHNA and YNFKEQ. Germline trimming cut 1 base from V and 6 bases from J; bases unmatched to any gene: 6. The CDR3 bases are TGTGCCAGCAGCCAAGGACAGGGTGAGGGTCAGCCCCAGCATTTT. Translated, it gives CASSQGQGEGQPQHF.

As concerns this clone: Other DNA sequences from this sample encode an identical CDR3 as well. The rearrangement links TRBV27 to TRBJ1-2; weak D call: TRBD1 (5 bases). V was cut by 3 bases and J by 5 bases, with 10 bases left in between. This CDR3 is built from 13 residues. Germline V gene sequence: CDR1 MNHEY, CDR2 SMNVEV (reference sequence). The CDR3 DNA is TGTGCCAGCAGTTTTCAGGGTCCATATGGCTACACCTTC. This codes for CASSFQGPYGYTF.

The rearrangement joins TRBV29-1 to TRBJ2-2; no definite D call. V was cut by 0 bases and J by 3 bases, with 20 bases left in between. The V gene's germline CDR1 is SQVTM and CDR2 ANQGSEA. The CDR3 runs 18 residues. DNA of the CDR3: TGCAGCGTTGAAGATCCTTTTGCGGAAGACGGTTACACCGGGGAGCTGTTTTTT. This translates into CSVEDPFAEDGYTGELFF.

The CDR3 reads CASSLAGAQSIQYF. The DNA for the CDR3 is TGTGCCAGCAGCTTGGCGGGGGCCCAGAGCATTCAGTACTTC. The chain uses TRBV5-5 and TRBJ2-4; either TRBD1 or TRBD2 may fit D (6 bases each). The germline gives CDR1 SGHKS, CDR2 YYEKEE (reference sequence). CDR3 length: 14 residues. Trimming took 0 bases from V and 9 from J, leaving 13 bases between them.

This clone was seen once. This chain joins TRBV7-2 and TRBJ1-3; no firm D call. Trimming cost V 7 bases and J 0 bases, with 13 bases left between them. There are 15 residues in the CDR3. Germline V lookup: CDR1 SGHTA, CDR2 FQGNSA. The CDR3 protein is CASTLEEFSGNTIYF. For the CDR3, the DNA is TGTGCCAGCACCCTAGAAGAGTTCTCTGGAAACACCATATATTTT.

This clone came up once. V is TRBV28 and J is TRBJ1-4; no definite D call. This CDR3 is built from 12 residues. CDR1 MDHEN and CDR2 SYDVKM come from the germline V gene. Trimming cost V 1 base and J 10 bases, with 7 bases left between them. The CDR3 loop reads CASSLFAGKLFF. In nucleotides, the CDR3 is TGTGCCAGCAGTTTATTCGCGGGAAAACTGTTTTTT. Based on the CDR3 plus reference TRBV28 and TRBJ1-4, the full variable domain is DVKVTQSSRYLVKRTGEKVFLECVQDMDHENMFWYRQDPGLGLRLIYFSYDVKMKEKGDIPEGYSVSREKKERFSLILESASTNQTSMYLCASSLFAGKLFFGSGTQLSVL.

This chain connects TRBV19 to TRBJ1-5, with D possibly matching TRBD1 (6 bases). In germline, CDR1 is LNHDA, CDR2 SQIVND (reference sequence). V lost 9 bases, J lost 3 bases, and 15 bases lay in between. This CDR3 region has 14 residues. CDR3 amino acids: CARTSWGHNQPQHF. The DNA of the CDR3 is TGTGCCAGGACAAGTTGGGGGCACAATCAGCCCCAGCATTTT.

The CDR3 loop reads CASSLGDNEKLFF. Here the CDR3 DNA reads TGTGCCAGCAGCTTGGGTGATAATGAAAAACTGTTTTTT. The chain combines TRBV5-4 with TRBJ1-4; D unclear. Germline lookup yields CDR1 SGHNT and CDR2 YYREEE (reference sequence). The CDR3 runs to 13 residues. Trimming shortened V by 0 bases and J by 4 bases, and 4 bases separated the two germline ends.

A few counts support this clone. The J gene is TRBJ1-4, the V gene TRBV7-9; 7 bases are a match to TRBD1. Germline V CDR1 and CDR2: SEHNR, FQNEAQ (reference sequence). The CDR3 spans 14 residues. With 5 bases clipped from V and 3 bases from J, the junction kept 3 bases outside the gene matches. The CDR3 DNA reads as TGTGCCAGCAGCGTCAGGGGGGCTAATGAAAAACTGTTTTTT. It yields the protein CASSVRGANEKLFF.

The chain couples TRBV6-1 to TRBJ2-7; no clear D gene. Trimming took off 0 bases at V and 3 bases at J, with 9 bases between the two ends. The germline V gene has CDR1 MNHNS and CDR2 SASEGT. The CDR3 consists of 14 residues. The CDR3: CASSEALRDYEQYF. The CDR3 DNA reads TGTGCCAGCAGTGAAGCTTTAAGGGACTACGAGCAGTACTTC.

The J gene is TRBJ1-5, the V gene TRBV19; D possibly corresponds to TRBD1 (6 bases). This CDR3 is 16 amino acids long. CDR1 and CDR2 from the germline V gene are LNHDA and SQIVND (reference sequence). V gave up 1 base and J gave up 1 base, with 11 bases separating them. DNA for the CDR3: TGTGCCAGTAGTATAGGATGGGGACAAAGCAATCAGCCCCAGCATTTT. It translates to CASSIGWGQSNQPQHF.

In its sample, this clone was seen once. The chain employs TRBV4-2 and TRBJ1-1; no firm D call. The V gene lost 6 bases and the J gene lost 0 bases, with 8 bases spanning the gap. Germline loops: CDR1 LGHNA, CDR2 YNFKEQ. This CDR3 has 13 residues. The CDR3 loop reads CASRREVNTEAFF. The CDR3 bases are TGTGCCAGCAGGCGTGAAGTGAACACTGAAGCTTTCTTT.

This rearrangement joins TRBV27 to TRBJ1-4; D gene uncertain. Trimming removed 8 bases from V and 0 bases from J, with 7 bases in between. Germline CDR1 is MNHEY and CDR2 is SMNVEV (reference sequence). The length of the CDR3 is 13 residues. CDR3 in DNA: TGTGCCAGCGGCTTAACAACTAATGAAAAACTGTTTTTT. It yields the protein CASGLTTNEKLFF.

In this sample, this clone turned up a few times. The sample holds other DNA sequences that translate to the same CDR3. CDR3 nucleotides: TGTGCCAGCAGCCAAGTCATCAGCTCCTACGAGCAGTACTTC. This encodes CASSQVISSYEQYF. This chain links TRBV14 with TRBJ2-7, with D uncertain. The CDR3 extends over 14 amino acids. Germline V gene sequence: CDR1 SGHDN, CDR2 FVKESK. Trimming removed 1 base from V and 0 bases from J, with 7 bases in between.